This T cell receptor (beta chain) is from a study of human T cells and chemical hapten exposure. Documented time point: patch test 3, about 24 weeks after DPC sensitization. The treatment is: therapeutic diphenylcyclopropenone sensitization with weekly scalp DPC. Alopecia patients between 18 and 70 years old and suitable for DPC were used as donors. Via MiXCR, TCRdb re-called the RACE reads, giving one row per CDR3 protein. This sample carries tens of thousands of distinct CDR3 sequences, more than 9.5% of them seen once, and the ten largest clones take approximately 16%. Germline V gives CDR1 SQVTM, CDR2 ANQGSEA. This CDR3 is 14 amino acids long.

This TCR derives from a middle-aged woman with alopecia areata. Some clones in this sample may be carry-over from other donors' samples. The rearrangement links TRBV29-1 to TRBJ2-1, with D perhaps matching TRBD1 (6 bases). The sample was whole blood, taken in connection with sensitization to the hapten diphenylcyclopropenone (DPC). The CDR3, as DNA: TGCGGCGCTTCGGTGGGGGCGAACTACAATGAGCAGTTCTTC. It translates to CGASVGANYNEQFF.